The T cell receptor (beta chain) under discussion was sequenced for a study of T cell repertoires in cytomegalovirus infection. Study information: CMV infection plus the matching HLA type was flagged by public TCR beta signatures.

As for this clonotype: Its matching antigen is unknown.

TCRdb reprocessed the reads with MiXCR, giving one entry per CDR3 protein. The sample includes 300,000 to 450,000 distinct CDR3 sequences, around 18% of them seen just once. Whole-study findings and limits: There were HLA-C-restricted CMV-specific TCR beta clonotypes dominating the ex vivo response.

Sequenced sample: PBMCs. The TCR originated in a human donor in good health (CMV status not recorded). Some clones in this sample may be carry-over from other donors' samples.

CDR3: CSATPTSGGAGYEQYF. The CDR3 DNA follows: TGCAGTGCTACCCCTACTAGCGGGGGGGCCGGCTACGAGCAGTACTTC. This chain links TRBV20-1 with TRBJ2-7; TRBD2 matches at 13 bases. CDR1 is DFQATT and CDR2 is SNEGSKA in the germline V gene (reference sequence). The CDR3 runs to 16 residues. The V gene end was trimmed by 4 bases and the J gene end by 3 bases; junction bases not matched to a gene: 9.